The 4 T cell receptor beta chains given below trace back to one sample, sequenced in a study of T cell changes during pregnancy in multiple sclerosis (dated by TCRdb to about 2019). Library creation used the immunoSEQ multiplex PCR assay. TCRdb mirrors the immuneACCESS table, restricted to in-frame sequences. Some clones are absent from its copies; in checked studies, under half trace to an unresolved V gene, and the reason for the others is unknown. Recorded for this sample are 40,000 to 50,000 clones; approximately 90% of them occurred a single time. About 0.65% of the sample is in the top ten clones. The input for sequencing was CD4+ T cells from peripheral blood mononuclear cells, taken before pregnancy. These TCRs come from a female donor with multiple sclerosis, enrolled in a pregnancy study.

The chain has TRBV18 and TRBJ2-1, with 8 nucleotides matching TRBD2. J was trimmed by 6 bases and V by 2 bases; bases with no gene match: 0. CDR3 size: 13 residues. The germline V gene has CDR1 KGHSH and CDR2 LQKENI. The CDR3 sequence is CASSPGLANEQFF. The CDR3 DNA sequence: TGTGCCAGCTCACCAGGACTAGCCAATGAGCAGTTCTTC.

The rearrangement uses TRBV19 and TRBJ1-2, with D unresolved. V gave up 5 bases and J gave up 2 bases, with 9 bases separating them. This CDR3 is built from 13 residues. Germline V gene data show CDR1 as LNHDA and CDR2 as SQIVND (reference sequence). The CDR3 protein is CASSSFGNYGYTF. In DNA, the CDR3 is TGTGCCAGTAGTTCTTTCGGGAACTATGGCTACACCTTC.

The genes are TRBV7-3 and TRBJ2-1; 15 bases agree with TRBD2. The CDR3 consists of 15 residues. Germline V gene sequence: CDR1 SGHTA, CDR2 FQGTGA. V was pared by 4 bases and J by 6 bases, with 1 base of the junction left unmatched. The CDR3 loop is CASSWTSGRANEQFF. The CDR3, as DNA: TGTGCCAGCAGCTGGACTAGCGGGAGGGCCAATGAGCAGTTCTTC.

This chain joins TRBV7-8 and TRBJ1-2, with D unclear. Trimming took 5 bases from V and 4 from J, leaving 11 bases between them. The CDR3 length is 13 residues. Germline assignment: CDR1 SGHVS and CDR2 FQNEAQ. In nucleotides, the CDR3 is TGTGCCAGCAGCCCAGGTCTCCCCTATGGCTACACCTTC. It encodes CASSPGLPYGYTF.